The T cell receptor beta chain under discussion was sequenced for a study of identifying expanded T cells in peripheral blood. V was clipped by 3 bases and J by 8 bases; unmatched bases: 15. The germline gives CDR1 LGHNA, CDR2 YSLEER. The CDR3 covers 16 residues. Clones were sequenced by immunoSEQ multiplex PCR, and TCRdb holds only the in-frame ones, with some missing. The table records 100,000 to 150,000 clones, roughly 90% of them present only once. The chain couples TRBV4-3 to TRBJ1-2; 7 bases are shared with TRBD1. The source material was blood. This receptor was obtained from a person aged 18-69 years in good health. The CDR3 DNA is TGCGCCAGCAGCCAGAGTTGGGGACAGACATTCCGGGGCTACACCTTC. This sequence encodes CASSQSWGQTFRGYTF.